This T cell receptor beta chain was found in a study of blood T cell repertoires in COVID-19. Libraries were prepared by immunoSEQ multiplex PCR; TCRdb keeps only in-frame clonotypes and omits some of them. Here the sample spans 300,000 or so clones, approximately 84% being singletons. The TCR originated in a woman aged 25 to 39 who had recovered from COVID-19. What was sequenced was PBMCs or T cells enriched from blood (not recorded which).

The CDR3 DNA reads TGTGCCAGCTCACCACTCCAGGGTCGAAACACCATATATTTT. Protein: CASSPLQGRNTIYF. This chain uses TRBV18 with TRBJ1-3, with D possibly being TRBD1 (5 bases). CDR3 length: 14 residues. Trimming removed 1 base from V and 5 bases from J, with 9 bases in between. Germline V gene lookup returns CDR1 KGHSH and CDR2 LQKENI.